Below are 21 T cell receptor beta chains sequenced from a single sample in a study of molecular identifiers for immune sequencing clone quantification. TCRdb re-analysed the PCR reads in MiXCR, keeping a single row per CDR3 protein. This sample has about 320,000 distinct CDR3 sequences; roughly 24% occur once, and the top ten carry approximately 0.74%. The sample was naive CD8+ T cells from blood, with Jurkat cell RNA spiked in. The sample's subset: FACS-sorted CD8+CD4-CCR7+CD45RA+ naive T cells. Receptors were obtained from a human donor in good health. Some libraries in this study had Jurkat cell RNA spiked in.

This clonotype has a count of ten or more. This chain connects TRBV29-1 to TRBJ1-5; 7 positions agree with TRBD1. V was pared by 6 bases and J by 2 bases, with 4 bases of the junction left unmatched. Germline V lookup: CDR1 SQVTM, CDR2 ANQGSEA. The CDR3 runs 13 residues. The CDR3 DNA reads as TGCAGCGTCAAAGGACAGGGCAATCAGCCCCAGCATTTT. Amino acids: CSVKGQGNQPQHF.

V and J are TRBV4-3 and TRBJ1-3, with D unclear. This CDR3 contains 15 residues. The V gene's germline CDR1 is LGHNA and CDR2 YSLEER. V was trimmed by 1 base and J by 0 bases, leaving 7 bases between them. CDR3 DNA: TGCGCCAGCAGCCAAGCCCCGAGCTCTGGAAACACCATATATTTT. Translation gives CASSQAPSSGNTIYF.

This clonotype appeared many times. V gene TRBV6-2 or TRBV6-3 combines with J gene TRBJ1-1; D is uncertain. This CDR3 is built from 12 residues. Trimming stripped 4 bases from V and 6 bases from J, with 9 bases between. Germline-derived CDR1 and CDR2 are MNHEY and SVGEGT. The CDR3 DNA reads as TGTGCCAGCAGTTCCATGGCCCCTGAAGCTTTCTTT. Translation: CASSSMAPEAFF.

Many counts were recorded for this clonotype. This chain connects TRBV5-1 to TRBJ2-7; D tentatively fits TRBD1 or TRBD2 (5 bases each). CDR3 length equals 13 residues. Germline V gene sequence: CDR1 SGHRS, CDR2 YFSETQ. The V and J ends lost 4 bases and 3 bases respectively, with 11 bases between them. DNA of the CDR3: TGCGCCAGCAGCCGGGACGCTGACTACGAGCAGTACTTC. It yields the protein CASSRDADYEQYF.

A remark on this clonotype: A much larger clone lies a single base off, so this may be a read error. The gene calls are TRBV28 and TRBJ2-7; D may be TRBD1 (6 bases). CDR1 MDHEN and CDR2 SYDVKM come from the germline V gene. The CDR3 is 14 residues long. The DNA for the CDR3 is TGTGCCAGCAGTTTCAGGGGCCCCTCCTACGAGCAGTGCTTC. Translation gives CASSFRGPSYEQCF.

This clonotype was seen just once. The chain uses TRBV9 and TRBJ1-1; tentatively, D is TRBD1 (5 bases). V shed 2 bases and J shed 3 bases, with 14 bases lying between them. Germline CDR1 is SGDLS and CDR2 is YYNGEE. CDR3 size: 15 residues. CDR3 amino acids: CASSVGGVGDTEAFF. In DNA, the CDR3 is TGTGCCAGCAGCGTTGGTGGGGTAGGGGACACTGAAGCTTTCTTT.

The rearrangement uses TRBV9 and TRBJ2-1, with 7 bases matching TRBD2. Germline lookup yields CDR1 SGDLS and CDR2 YYNGEE. The CDR3 runs to 16 residues. The V and J ends lost 0 bases and 9 bases, in that order; junction bases with no gene match: 12. DNA for the CDR3: TGTGCCAGCAGCGTAGCGAAAACTAGCGCCCACATTGAGCAGTTCTTC. Protein sequence: CASSVAKTSAHIEQFF.

Remarks on this clonotype: One end of the junction does not line up with germline, which may come from a read error. The chain recombines TRBV5-3 with TRBJ2-7; D could derive from TRBD1 or TRBD2 (6 bases each). TRBV5-3 belongs to the ORF category, with a function that is uncertain. This CDR3 contains 15 residues. The CDR3 loop reads CASSWGAAGTYEQYF. CDR3 nucleotide sequence: TGTGCCAGCAGCTGGGGGGCAGCTGGGACCTACGAGCAGTACTTC.

This clonotype was found many times. A read error may account for a junction end that differs from germline. The chain combines TRBV29-1 with TRBJ2-7; TRBD2 agrees at 14 bases. This CDR3 is 17 amino acids long. Germline lookup yields CDR1 SQVTM and CDR2 ANQGSEA. The CDR3: CSARGTSGSVFSHEQYF. The CDR3 DNA follows: TGCAGCGCCCGAGGGACTAGCGGGAGTGTTTTCTCCCACGAGCAGTACTTC.

This clonotype was observed at least ten times. The chain carries TRBV19 and TRBJ2-2; no firm D call. V was shortened by 10 bases and J by 6 bases, with 9 bases between the two germline ends. Germline V gene sequence: CDR1 LNHDA, CDR2 SQIVND (reference sequence). CDR3 length equals 11 residues. The CDR3 here is CATTEAGELFF. The CDR3 DNA reads as TGTGCCACCACCGAGGCCGGGGAGCTGTTTTTT.

The table lists this clonotype with many counts. The junction shows a germline mismatch at one end, possibly a read error. The chain uses TRBV5-1 and TRBJ2-3, with D unclear. Germline CDR1 reads SGHRS; CDR2 reads YFSETQ. The CDR3 is 12 residues long. CDR3 in DNA: TGTGCCAGCAGCTTGATAGCAGATACGCAGTATTTT. Its protein is CASSLIADTQYF.

The gene calls are TRBV11-2 and TRBJ2-1; 7 nucleotides line up with TRBD1. In germline, CDR1 is SGHAT, CDR2 FQNNGV. V trimming: 5 bases; J trimming: 9 bases; junction bases outside the gene matches: 13. The CDR3 is 15 residues long. CDR3 in amino acids: CASSPPFGTEGEQFF. The CDR3, as DNA: TGTGCCAGCAGCCCGCCCTTCGGGACAGAGGGTGAGCAGTTCTTC.

This clonotype has ten or more counts. The rearrangement uses TRBV28 and TRBJ2-1, with a weak D call TRBD2 (6 bases). Germline values: CDR1 MDHEN, CDR2 SYDVKM. The CDR3 is made up of 15 amino acids. Trimming removed 5 bases at V and 5 bases at J, with 16 bases between. CDR3 nucleotides: TGTGCCAGCAGTACCCGGGGCGGAGGGGACAATGAGCAGTTCTTC. It translates to CASSTRGGGDNEQFF.

The chain links TRBV9 to TRBJ2-4; D may be TRBD2 (5 bases). Germline CDR1 is SGDLS and CDR2 is YYNGEE. Trimming took 1 base from V and 1 from J, leaving 9 bases between them. This CDR3 spans 15 amino acids. The CDR3, as DNA: TGTGCCAGCAGCGTACATGAGGGTGCCAAAAACATTCAGTACTTC. This translates into CASSVHEGAKNIQYF.

This sequence joins TRBV13 and TRBJ2-7; tentatively, D is TRBD2 (5 bases). Germline lookup yields CDR1 PRHDT and CDR2 FYEKMQ (reference sequence). The CDR3 contains 16 residues. V was trimmed by 1 base and J by 1 base, leaving 14 bases between them. The CDR3 region is CASSLEVTWRSYEQYF. CDR3 in DNA: TGTGCCAGCAGCTTAGAAGTAACCTGGAGGTCCTACGAGCAGTACTTC.

Ten or more counts support this clonotype. The V gene is TRBV20-1, the J gene TRBJ2-7; D might be TRBD1 (6 bases). The CDR3 length is 19 residues. Trimming stripped 2 bases from V and 2 bases from J, with 28 bases between. The germline gives CDR1 DFQATT, CDR2 SNEGSKA (reference sequence). The CDR3, as DNA: TGCAGTGCTAGAACTTGGGCAGGGGTTGTTGTGGGGGCAACCTACGAGCAGTACTTC. Translation gives CSARTWAGVVVGATYEQYF.

The chain recombines TRBV6-2 or TRBV6-3 with TRBJ1-5; D might be TRBD1 (5 bases). The germline V gene encodes CDR1 MNHEY and CDR2 SVGEGT. The CDR3 totals 15 residues. Trimming pared 6 bases from V and 0 bases from J, leaving 12 bases between. CDR3 loop: CASSWDGYSNQPQHF. The CDR3 nucleotides read TGTGCCAGCAGCTGGGACGGTTATAGCAATCAGCCCCAGCATTTT.

The chain carries TRBV14 and TRBJ1-3; D is unresolved. The V end was cut by 0 bases, the J end by 3 bases, with 9 bases between. Looked up from germline, CDR1 is SGHDN and CDR2 is FVKESK. The CDR3 sequence is 15 residues long. This chain's CDR3 is CASSQDGLIGNTIYF. The CDR3, as DNA: TGTGCCAGCAGCCAAGATGGGCTTATTGGAAACACCATATATTTT.

A word on this clonotype: This may be a read error: a much more frequent sequence differs by one nucleotide. The chain links TRBV28 to TRBJ2-3; D is possibly TRBD1 or TRBD2 (5 bases each). This CDR3 spans 14 amino acids. Germline V gives CDR1 MDHEN, CDR2 SYDVKM. Between the trimmed V and J ends, which lost 5 bases and 0 bases, there was a span of 9 bases. In DNA, the CDR3 is TGTGCCAGCAGTCGGGACGGCAGCACAGATACGCAGTATTTT. Amino acid sequence: CASSRDGSTDTQYF.

This clonotype has just a few counts. The chain has TRBV27 and TRBJ1-4; TRBD1 matches 7 bases. J was trimmed by 0 bases and V by 0 bases; bases with no gene match: 4. The germline V gene has CDR1 MNHEY and CDR2 SMNVEV (reference sequence). This CDR3 spans 17 amino acids. CDR3 region: CASSLSRQGATNEKLFF. For the CDR3, the DNA is TGTGCCAGCAGTTTATCCCGCCAGGGGGCAACTAATGAAAAACTGTTTTTT.

On this clonotype itself: One junction end disagrees with the germline gene, perhaps due to a read error. J is TRBJ2-7 and V is TRBV7-9, with 9 bases identical to TRBD1. The germline V gene has CDR1 SEHNR and CDR2 FQNEAQ (reference sequence). The CDR3 loop spans 15 amino acids. The CDR3: CASSLLQGAQDEQCF. The CDR3 bases are TGTGCCAGCAGCTTACTACAGGGGGCGCAGGACGAGCAGTGCTTC.